The table lists the clone carrying this T cell receptor beta chain with a few counts. Its matching antigen is unknown. This record belongs to a study of blood T cells in healthy people across ages. Findings and caveats of the study: Whereas aged donors had fewer naive CD4+ cells, long-lived donors had more of them and higher diversity.

A sample-barcoded 5' primer and a J-beta primer mix were used in a second PCR of roughly 7 to 11 cycles. TCRdb re-derived calls from the 5' RACE reads in MiXCR, one entry per CDR3 protein. The top ten hold about 8% of the sample, which has 1.5 million to 2 million distinct CDR3 sequences, under 30% seen once. CDR1 SGDLS and CDR2 YYNGEE come from the germline V gene. CDR3 length: 15 amino acids. V lost 0 bases, J lost 5 bases, and 13 bases lay in between. V is TRBV9 and J is TRBJ2-3; perhaps TRBD1 as D (6 bases). The sequencing input was blood. The source is a woman in her twenties or thirties in good health. The CDR3 here is CASSVGAQGRDTQYF. The CDR3 DNA sequence: TGTGCCAGCAGCGTAGGGGCCCAGGGGAGAGATACGCAGTATTTT.